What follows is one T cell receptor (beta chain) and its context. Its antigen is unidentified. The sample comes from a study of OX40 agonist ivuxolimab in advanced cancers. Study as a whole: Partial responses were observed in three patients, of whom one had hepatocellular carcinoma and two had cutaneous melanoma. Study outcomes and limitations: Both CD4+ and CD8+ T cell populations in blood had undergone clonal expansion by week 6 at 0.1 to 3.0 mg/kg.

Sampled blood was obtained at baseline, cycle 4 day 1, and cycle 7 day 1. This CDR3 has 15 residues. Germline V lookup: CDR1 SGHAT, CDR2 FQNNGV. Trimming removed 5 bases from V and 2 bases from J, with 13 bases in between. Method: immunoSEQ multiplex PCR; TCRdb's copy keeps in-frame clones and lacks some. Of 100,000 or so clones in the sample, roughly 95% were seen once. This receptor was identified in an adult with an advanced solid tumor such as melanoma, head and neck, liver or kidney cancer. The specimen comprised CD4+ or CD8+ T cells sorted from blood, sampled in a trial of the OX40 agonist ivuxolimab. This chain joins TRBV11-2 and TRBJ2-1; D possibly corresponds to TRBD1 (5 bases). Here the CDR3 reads CASSEQGRAYNEQFF. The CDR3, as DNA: TGTGCCAGCAGCGAGCAGGGTAGAGCCTACAATGAGCAGTTCTTC.